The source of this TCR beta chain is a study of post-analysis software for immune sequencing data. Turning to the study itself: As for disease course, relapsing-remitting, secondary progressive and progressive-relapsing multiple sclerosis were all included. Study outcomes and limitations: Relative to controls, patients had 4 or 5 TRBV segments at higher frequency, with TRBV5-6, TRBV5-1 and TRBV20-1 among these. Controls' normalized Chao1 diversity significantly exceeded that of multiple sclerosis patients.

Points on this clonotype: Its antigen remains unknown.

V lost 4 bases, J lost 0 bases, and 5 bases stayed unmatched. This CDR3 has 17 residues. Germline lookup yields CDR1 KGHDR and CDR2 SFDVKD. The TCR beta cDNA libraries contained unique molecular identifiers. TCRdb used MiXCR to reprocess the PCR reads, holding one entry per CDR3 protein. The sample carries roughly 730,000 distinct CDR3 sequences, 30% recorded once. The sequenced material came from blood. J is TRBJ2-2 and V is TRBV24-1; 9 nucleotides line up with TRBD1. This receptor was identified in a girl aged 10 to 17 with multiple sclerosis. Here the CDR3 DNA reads TGTGCCACCAGTGACCCTGGACAGGGGACGAACACCGGGGAGCTGTTTTTT. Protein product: CATSDPGQGTNTGELFF.